This TCR beta chain was observed in a study of T-cell reconstitution after alpha-beta-depleted transplantation in children. Study-wide results and limits: Roughly two months post-transplant, alpha-beta T cells reportedly originated from several hundred graft clones that had expanded. Hyperexpanded clones declined; after one year, newly produced T cells mostly supplied diversity. In some patients, recipient T cells and intrathymic progenitors surviving conditioning explained high day-60 diversity.

Unique molecular identifiers were used to barcode this TCRbeta library. TCRdb re-called the PCR reads with MiXCR, one entry per CDR3 protein. This sample has 330,000 or so distinct CDR3 sequences; over 7.5% occur once, and the top ten carry 8.5% to 9.5%. This clonotype was detected a few times. What it recognizes is unknown. This CDR3 has 15 residues. Germline loops: CDR1 SEHNR, CDR2 FQNEAQ (reference sequence). Unmatched junction bases numbered 10, after V lost 5 bases and J lost 3 bases. The source of this sequence is a female patient aged 2-10 years who had a stem cell transplant for Fanconi anemia, so the T cells may come from the graft donor. The gene calls are TRBV7-9 and TRBJ2-7; 7 nucleotides agree with TRBD1. The sequencing used peripheral blood, collected 360 days after TCRalphabeta/CD19-depleted stem cell transplant. The CDR3 nucleotides are TGTGCCAGCAGCCCCGACAGGGTGAGGTTCTACGAGCAGTACTTC. This translates into CASSPDRVRFYEQYF.